Sequencing of this T cell receptor beta chain was carried out in a study of type 1 regulatory T cells. Across the whole study: T-allo10 is a Tr1-enriched, alloantigen-specific CD4 T cell product made in vitro.

TCRdb itself ran the reads through MiXCR, one entry per CDR3 protein. Among 20,000 to 30,000 distinct CDR3 sequences listed, 72% were seen once. Germline assignment: CDR1 DFQATT and CDR2 SNEGSKA (reference sequence). Trimming cost V 6 bases and J 6 bases; bases outside gene matches: 14. The CDR3 totals 15 residues. T-allo10 cells from the graft donor were described as anergic, host-alloantigen-specific, and alloantigen-specific suppressors. This clonotype was counted once. Its cognate antigen is unknown. Material: cultured T cells, either the whole culture or a sorted T cell fraction (not recorded which). Subset meaning: Tr1-enriched cell product generated in vitro against host alloantigens. The chain uses TRBV20-1 and TRBJ2-7, with 10 bases that match TRBD1. The receptor's source is a human donor in good health. The CDR3 sequence is CSAPKGGQGPGEQYF. CDR3 nucleotides: TGCAGTGCCCCTAAGGGGGGACAGGGGCCGGGCGAGCAGTACTTC.